Listed below are T cell receptor beta chains from one sample, sequenced in a study of OX40 agonist ivuxolimab in advanced cancers. Here immunoSEQ multiplex PCR was the method, and the copy in TCRdb shows in-frame clones only, minus some. Among some 40,000 clones, roughly nine tenths were seen once, and the ten largest hold around 30%. Specimen: CD4+ or CD8+ T cells sorted from blood, collected in a trial of the OX40 agonist ivuxolimab. These receptors originate from an adult with an advanced solid tumor such as melanoma, head and neck, liver or kidney cancer. CDR3s include the opening cysteine and the closing phenylalanine or tryptophan. Fields, in order: D gene, clone size, J gene, V gene, CDR3 DNA, CDR3 protein. D genes are given only for firm matches. Clone size, where shown, is once, few, many, or a class for clones that have expanded.

>-|few|TRBJ2-7|TRBV29-1
TGCAGCGTTGAAAGCCCCAGGGTTAGGGGCGAGCAGTACTTC
CSVESPRVRGEQYF
>-|-|TRBJ1-4|TRBV25-1
TGTGCCAGCAGTCCCGGTCGGGGTTGGGATGAAAAACTGTTTTTT
CASSPGRGWDEKLFF
>-|-|TRBJ1-2|TRBV9
TGTGCCAGCAGCGCTCCGGGACACTATGGCTACACCTTC
CASSAPGHYGYTF
>TRBD2|-|TRBJ2-7|TRBV7-9
TGTGCCAGCAGCCTTACCCTGGGCGGGAGGTCCGTAGGGCAGTACTTC
CASSLTLGGRSVGQYF
>TRBD1|-|TRBJ1-1|TRBV10-2
TGCGCCAGCAGTGAAGGGGGCGACACTGAAGCTTTCTTT
CASSEGGDTEAFF
>-|-|TRBJ2-1|TRBV27
TGTGCCAGCAGTTTTCCGGGAGCGCACAATGAGCAGTTCTTC
CASSFPGAHNEQFF
>-|once|TRBJ1-5|TRBV6-1
TGTGCCAGCAGTGAAGGAGGGTTTGGCAATCAGCCCCAGCATTTT
CASSEGGFGNQPQHF
>-|once|TRBJ1-1|TRBV5-4
TGTGCCAGCAGAAGTCAGGGGTTAGGGACTGAAGCTTTCTTT
CASRSQGLGTEAFF
>TRBD2|-|TRBJ2-7|TRBV7-2
TGTGCCAGCAGCTTAAGTTGGGGACTAGCGGGGGGTTTGTACGAGCAGTACTTC
CASSLSWGLAGGLYEQYF
>TRBD1|few|TRBJ2-7|TRBV27
TGTGCCAGCAGTTTACTGACAGGGTTTAACCACGAGCAGTACTTC
CASSLLTGFNHEQYF
>TRBD1|-|TRBJ2-2|TRBV5-1
TGCGCCAGCAGCTTCGGACAGGGGGCCCGAACCGGGGAGCTGTTTTTT
CASSFGQGARTGELFF
>-|-|TRBJ1-1|TRBV7-8
TGTGCCAGCAGCTTAGGAGGGGCAGGGGCACTTAACACTGAAGCTTTCTTT
CASSLGGAGALNTEAFF
>TRBD1|-|TRBJ2-5|TRBV6-5
TGTGCCAGCAGTTATGCCGGGACAGGGGGAGAGACCCAGTACTTC
CASSYAGTGGETQYF
>-|few|TRBJ1-1|TRBV5-1
TGCGCCAGCAGCTTCGGGGGGAACACTGAAGCTTTCTTT
CASSFGGNTEAFF
>TRBD2|-|TRBJ2-5|TRBV27
TGTGCCAGCAGTTCCCCAGCGGGAGGCCGCCAAGAGACCCAGTACTTC
CASSSPAGGRQETQYF
>-|-|TRBJ1-1|TRBV5-6
TGTGCCAGCAGCTTCGGCGGGAACACTGAAGCTTTCTTT
CASSFGGNTEAFF
>-|-|TRBJ2-1|TRBV27
TGTGCCAGCAGTTTTTCGGCGGGACCCTACAATGAGCAGTTCTTC
CASSFSAGPYNEQFF
>TRBD1|-|TRBJ2-5|TRBV4-1
TGCGCCAGCAGCAGAACCCAGGGGGCAGGGGAGACCCAGTACTTC
CASSRTQGAGETQYF
>-|-|TRBJ2-7|TRBV7-9
TGTGCCAGCAGCCGCCGGGACACACGCTACGAGCAGTACTTC
CASSRRDTRYEQYF
>-|-|TRBJ1-5|TRBV19
TGTGCCAGTAACCCGGGGGAGAGCCAGCCCCAGCATTTT
CASNPGESQPQHF
>TRBD1|-|TRBJ1-2|TRBV27
TGTGCCAGCAGCCATTTTACAGGGGGCAGCTATGGCTACACCTTC
CASSHFTGGSYGYTF
>-|once|TRBJ2-7|TRBV27
TGTGCCAGCAGTCAAAGTTCAGGGATAAACGAGCAGTACTTC
CASSQSSGINEQYF
>-|-|TRBJ1-3|TRBV19
TGTGCCAGTAGTCCCTTCCAACAGGGCGCCGGAAACACCATATATTTT
CASSPFQQGAGNTIYF
>TRBD2|-|TRBJ2-7|TRBV7-9
TGTGCCAGCAGCTTGGGGACTAGCGATTACGAGCAGTACTTC
CASSLGTSDYEQYF
>-|-|TRBJ2-5|TRBV2
TGTGCCAGCAGTGAAGACTTCCAAGAGACCCAGTACTTC
CASSEDFQETQYF
>TRBD1|-|TRBJ1-6|TRBV6-5
TGTGCCAGCAGTTTCACAGGGGGCTCCTATAATTCACCCCTCCACTTT
CASSFTGGSYNSPLHF
>-|-|TRBJ2-1|TRBV7-3
TGTGCCAGCAGTCCTACGCCAGGGGCGGGCGATGAGCAGTTCTTC
CASSPTPGAGDEQFF
>-|once|TRBJ2-7|TRBV13
TGTGCCAGCAGCCAGAGGGGCCGTTCCTACGAGCAGTACTTC
CASSQRGRSYEQYF
>TRBD1|-|TRBJ2-1|TRBV11-2
TGTGCCAGCAGCTTCGAGGGACAGGGGATCTGGAATGAGCAGTTCTTC
CASSFEGQGIWNEQFF
>TRBD2|-|TRBJ2-7|TRBV7-9
TGTGCCAGCAGCCCAGGACTAGCGGGAGTCCGCTCCTACGAGCAGTACTTC
CASSPGLAGVRSYEQYF
>-|-|TRBJ2-1|TRBV9
TGTGCCAGCAGCGGAGGGGACGGAGAATACAATGAGCAGTTCTTC
CASSGGDGEYNEQFF
>TRBD1|-|TRBJ1-1|TRBV7-3
TGTGCCAGCAGCTTAGAGGGGGCCGGCACTGAAGCTTTCTTT
CASSLEGAGTEAFF
>-|-|TRBJ2-4|TRBV7-9
TGTGCCAGCAGCTTAGTTGTCAGCGAAAACATTCAGTACTTC
CASSLVVSENIQYF
>TRBD2|-|TRBJ2-1|TRBV7-9
TGTGCCAGCAGCCCCCCCCGAGGGACTAGCGCCCTCAGAGAGCAGTTCTTC
CASSPPRGTSALREQFF
>TRBD1|-|TRBJ2-7|TRBV7-9
TGTGCCAGCAGTTCCGGACAGGTCGGCTACGAGCAGTACTTC
CASSSGQVGYEQYF
>TRBD2|-|TRBJ2-1|TRBV30
TGTGCCTGGAGTGTAAGAGAGCGGGAGACCAACTCCTACAATGAGCAGTTCTTC
CAWSVRERETNSYNEQFF
>-|-|TRBJ1-1|TRBV11-2
TGTGCCAGCAGCTCTTACTTGAACACTGAAGCTTTCTTT
CASSSYLNTEAFF
>TRBD2|-|TRBJ2-5|TRBV30
TGTGCCTGGGGGACTAGCGGGATCGTCGAGACCCAGTACTTC
CAWGTSGIVETQYF
>-|-|TRBJ2-1|TRBV27
TGTGCCAGCAGTCCCTACCCCCCGCGGATACTTGACAATGAGCAGTTCTTC
CASSPYPPRILDNEQFF
>TRBD2|-|TRBJ2-1|TRBV4-1
TGCGCCAGCAGCCCTTACTGGCGGGAGGAAAGCGAGCAGTTCTTC
CASSPYWREESEQFF